These 16 T cell receptor beta chains were all obtained from the same sample, sequenced in a study of chemoradiotherapy in HPV16-positive cancers. The assay was immunoSEQ multiplex PCR, and TCRdb's table has in-frame clones only and misses some. The sample gives 25,000 to 40,000 clones, about 89% of which show up once; approximately 3% is in the top ten. This sample comprised blood, obtained from a patient who underwent chemoradiotherapy. The receptors were gathered from a human donor with HPV-associated anogenital cancer.

The chain carries TRBV2 and TRBJ1-5; maybe TRBD1 (6 bases). CDR1 is SNHLY, CDR2 FYNNEI, per germline. The CDR3 is 15 amino acids. V lost 1 base and J 7 bases, leaving 14 bases between the germline ends. The CDR3 DNA follows: TGTGCCAGCAGTGAAGAAGGGGGAAGATACCAGCCCCAGCATTTT. Amino acids: CASSEEGGRYQPQHF.

V is TRBV7-9 and J is TRBJ2-3; D not certain. With 5 bases removed from V and 5 bases from J, the gap between germline ends came to 11 bases. This CDR3 region has 13 residues. Per the germline V gene, CDR1 is SEHNR and CDR2 is FQNEAQ (reference sequence). The CDR3 bases are TGTGCCAGCAGCCCCATCGTTAGAGATACGCAGTATTTT. Residues: CASSPIVRDTQYF.

The CDR3 is CASSEGAGGTDTQYF. CDR3 nucleotide sequence: TGTGCCAGCAGTGAGGGAGCAGGGGGCACAGATACGCAGTATTTT. The V and J genes are TRBV2 and TRBJ2-3; maybe TRBD1 (6 bases). Germline CDR1 reads SNHLY; CDR2 reads FYNNEI. V lost 3 bases and J 1 base, leaving 11 bases between the germline ends. The CDR3 sequence is 15 residues long.

A remark on this clone: Different DNA sequences within this sample yield the same CDR3. The rearrangement joins TRBV5-1 to TRBJ1-4; no definite D call. Trimming took off 0 bases at V and 0 bases at J, with 12 bases between the two ends. Germline loops: CDR1 SGHRS, CDR2 YFSETQ. This CDR3 comprises 17 residues. The CDR3 protein is CASSLDYHPSTNEKLFF. CDR3 nucleotide sequence: TGCGCCAGCAGCTTGGACTATCACCCGTCAACTAATGAAAAACTGTTTTTT.

This chain uses TRBV7-2 with TRBJ2-7; 8 nucleotides align to TRBD1. The CDR3 spans 15 residues. Germline CDR1 and CDR2: SGHTA and FQGNSA. V lost 2 bases and J lost 2; bases outside the gene matches: 5. The CDR3 sequence: CASSLRVTGAYEQYF. DNA of the CDR3: TGTGCCAGCAGCTTAAGGGTGACAGGGGCCTACGAGCAGTACTTC.

This chain uses TRBV13 with TRBJ2-3; TRBD2 matches at 7 bases. Looked up from germline, CDR1 is PRHDT and CDR2 is FYEKMQ (reference sequence). V shed 5 bases, J shed 2 bases, and the junction held 4 bases outside the gene matches. The CDR3 is 14 residues long. CDR3 sequence: CASSLGLDTDTQYF. CDR3 sequence (DNA): TGTGCCAGCAGCCTCGGACTAGACACAGATACGCAGTATTTT.

This clone was detected a few times. The rearrangement joins TRBV7-9 to TRBJ1-5; tentatively, D is TRBD1 (5 bases). This CDR3 has 15 residues. The germline gives CDR1 SEHNR, CDR2 FQNEAQ (reference sequence). The V and J ends lost 2 bases and 3 bases respectively, with 11 bases between them. The CDR3 sequence: CASSLSEGPNQPQHF. The DNA for the CDR3 is TGTGCCAGCAGCTTAAGCGAGGGGCCCAATCAGCCCCAGCATTTT. The whole variable domain, filled in from reference TRBV7-9 and TRBJ1-5, reads DTGVSQNPRHKITKRGQNVTFRCDPISEHNRLYWYRQTLGQGPEFLTYFQNEAQLEKSRLLSDRFSAERPKGSFSTLEIQRTEQGDSAMYLCASSLSEGPNQPQHFGDGTRLSIL.

V and J are TRBV9 and TRBJ1-6; perhaps TRBD1 as D (6 bases). This CDR3 contains 15 residues. Between the trimmed V and J ends, which lost 3 bases and 7 bases, there was a span of 14 bases. The germline V gene encodes CDR1 SGDLS and CDR2 YYNGEE. The CDR3 protein is CASSASGAGNSPLHF. CDR3 in DNA: TGTGCCAGCAGCGCGTCAGGGGCGGGGAATTCACCCCTCCACTTT. Complete variable domain (other parts from reference TRBV9 and TRBJ1-6): DSGVTQTPKHLITATGQRVTLRCSPRSGDLSVYWYQQSLDQGLQFLIQYYNGEERAKGNILERFSAQQFPDLHSELNLSSLELGDSALYFCASSASGAGNSPLHFGNGTRLTVT.

This chain connects TRBV10-1 to TRBJ1-1, with TRBD1 identical over 9 bases. CDR1 is WNHNN, CDR2 SYGVQD, per germline (reference sequence). The V gene end was trimmed by 7 bases and the J gene end by 4 bases; junction bases not matched to a gene: 13. The CDR3 is 16 residues long. CDR3 protein: CASTPWDRVLGTEAFF. In DNA, the CDR3 is TGCGCCAGCACTCCCTGGGACAGGGTTTTGGGCACTGAAGCTTTCTTT.

The genes are TRBV11-2 and TRBJ2-7; D remains unclear. The V and J ends lost 2 bases and 3 bases respectively, with 5 bases between them. The CDR3 is made up of 12 amino acids. Germline lookup yields CDR1 SGHAT and CDR2 FQNNGV. The CDR3 sequence: CASSLPSYEQYF. DNA of the CDR3: TGTGCCAGCAGCTTACCCAGCTACGAGCAGTACTTC.

The chain links TRBV28 to TRBJ2-7; D is ambiguous. The germline CDR1 and CDR2 sequences are MDHEN and SYDVKM. Trimming stripped 3 bases from V and 4 bases from J, with 7 bases between. The CDR3 sequence is 12 residues long. For the CDR3, the DNA is TGTGCCAGCAGTTTGACAAAGTACGAGCAGTACTTC. Translated: CASSLTKYEQYF.

CDR3 DNA: TGTGCCAGCAGCCCCAGCGGGGACAAAGAGACCCAGTACTTC. Its translation: CASSPSGDKETQYF. The genes are TRBV12-1 and TRBJ2-5; TRBD2, the table's D call, lacks a check against the DNA. TRBV12-1 is shown as a pseudogene. The CDR3 is made up of 14 amino acids.

V is TRBV10-1 and J is TRBJ2-1, with 12 nucleotides matching TRBD2. Trimming took 7 bases from V and 3 from J; bases not matched to a gene: 7. The CDR3 runs to 16 residues. Per germline, CDR1 WNHNN and CDR2 SYGVQD (reference sequence). Here the CDR3 reads CASTPRTSGVYNEQFF. The CDR3 DNA reads TGCGCCAGCACCCCGAGGACTAGCGGGGTCTACAATGAGCAGTTCTTC.

The chain has TRBV9 and TRBJ1-2; D is uncertain. The CDR3 consists of 16 residues. Germline V gene sequence: CDR1 SGDLS, CDR2 YYNGEE. Trimming left V 3 bases short and J 2 bases short, with 17 bases between. The CDR3 DNA reads TGTGCCAGCAGCGCCATCCCGACACCCGAAAACTATGGCTACACCTTC. Translating it yields CASSAIPTPENYGYTF.

This clone was detected a few times. The genes are TRBV18 and TRBJ2-7, with 10 bases aligning to TRBD1. CDR3 length equals 14 residues. V shed 1 base and J 6 bases; nucleotides not matched to a gene: 3. Germline CDR1 and CDR2: KGHSH and LQKENI. This chain's CDR3 is CASSPRQGAPEQYF. The DNA for the CDR3 is TGTGCCAGCTCACCACGACAGGGGGCGCCCGAGCAGTACTTC.

The V call is TRBV5-1, the J call TRBJ2-7; 11 bases match TRBD1. This CDR3 has 15 residues. The junction had 5 bases not matched to a gene; V was cut back by 1 base and J by 5 bases. Germline-derived CDR1 and CDR2 are SGHRS and YFSETQ. The CDR3 region has the DNA TGCGCCAGCAGCTTGACCGGACAGGGGGCCCACGAGCAGTACTTC. Amino acid sequence: CASSLTGQGAHEQYF.